This T cell receptor (beta chain) appears in the sequencing data of a study of post-analysis software for immune sequencing data. Study results and limitations: Strong co-clustering by F measure linked samples that shared a preparation batch.

This clonotype was seen once. No antigen is known for it. Presence of unique molecular identifiers characterized the TCR beta cDNA libraries. TCRdb independently ran MiXCR on the PCR reads; one entry per CDR3 protein. This table has about 770,000 distinct CDR3 sequences, 35% to 55% appearing once. Specimen: blood. The sequence derives from a girl aged 5 to 17 with multiple sclerosis.

The CDR3, as DNA: TGCAGTGCTAGTTGGTTGCAGGCTCCGGCTCCGGCCTACGAGCAGTACTTC. Protein: CSASWLQAPAPAYEQYF. The chain joins TRBV20-1 to TRBJ2-7; D remains unclear. V gave up 3 bases and J gave up 2 bases, with 23 bases separating them. This CDR3 has 17 amino acids. The germline gives CDR1 DFQATT, CDR2 SNEGSKA (reference sequence).